The sequence of this TCR beta chain was determined in a study of blood T cell repertoires in COVID-19. Study context: Specimens from acute and convalescent COVID-19 originated in the United States, Italy and Spain. PBMCs, B-cell-depleted T cells, or T cells were the source of the cDNA or gDNA that made up the material.

This clone was observed a handful of times. Study processing details: Amplification of reference gene primers provided the estimated nucleated cell counts. This table comes from immunoSEQ multiplex PCR, and its TCRdb copy is limited to in-frame clones, with some not included. V, J and clone size were drawn from that table, and D and trimming were deduced from the DNA. The sample comprises approximately 110,000 clones, 85% of which are singletons, and about an eighth rests with the top ten. This CDR3 contains 15 residues. Germline loops: CDR1 MNHNY, CDR2 SVGAGI (reference sequence). V shed 6 bases and J 1 base; nucleotides not matched to a gene: 5.

Sample: peripheral blood. This receptor was taken from a human donor in a cohort sampled during active COVID-19. The V and J genes are TRBV6-6 and TRBJ1-5; TRBD1 agrees at 8 bases. CDR3 protein: CASSPRQGSNQPQHF. The CDR3, as DNA: TGTGCCAGCAGCCCGAGACAGGGGAGCAATCAGCCCCAGCATTTT.